A single sample is the source of the 32 T cell receptor beta chains below, sequenced in a study of blood T cell repertoires in COVID-19. Some clones are missing from TCRdb's copy, which holds only in-frame ones; the method was immunoSEQ multiplex PCR. There are 85,000 to 120,000 clones in the sample; approximately 85% occur only once, and around 10% lies in the top ten. The specimen sequenced was peripheral blood. The source is a man aged 35 to 55 with active or convalescent COVID-19.

The chain combines TRBV2 with TRBJ1-2; 10 positions agree with TRBD1. The germline gives CDR1 SNHLY, CDR2 FYNNEI. The CDR3 is 15 amino acids. With V trimmed by 4 bases and J by 5 bases, 7 bases remained unmatched. The CDR3 DNA is TGTGCCAGCAGTGCACCGGGACAGGGGTGGTATGGCTACACCTTC. Translation: CASSAPGQGWYGYTF. The variable domain in full, completed from reference TRBV2 and TRBJ1-2, reads EPEVTQTPSHQVTQMGQEVILRCVPISNHLYFYWYRQILGQKVEFLVSFYNNEISEKSEIFDDQFSVERPDGSNFTLKIRSTKLEDSAMYFCASSAPGQGWYGYTFGSGTRLTVV.

This clone was detected only a few times. The same CDR3 is also encoded by other DNA sequences in this sample. This chain links TRBV7-9 with TRBJ1-4, with TRBD1 matching 7 bases. Germline CDR1 reads SEHNR; CDR2 reads FQNEAQ (reference sequence). This CDR3 is 13 amino acids long. The ends lost 5 bases at V and 8 bases at J; junction bases unmatched: 5. Written as DNA, the CDR3 is TGTGCCAGCAGCCCACGACAGGGCGAAAAACTGTTTTTT. Amino acid sequence: CASSPRQGEKLFF.

The gene calls are TRBV7-2 and TRBJ2-3; the match to TRBD2 covers 10 bases. Germline V lookup: CDR1 SGHTA, CDR2 FQGNSA. With V trimmed by 0 bases and J by 7 bases, 7 bases remained unmatched. CDR3 length equals 16 residues. The CDR3 bases are TGTGCCAGCAGCTTAGCGACAAGCGGGGGGGCGTATACGCAGTATTTT. Translated: CASSLATSGGAYTQYF.

The genes are TRBV14 and TRBJ2-7; possible D gene TRBD2, 5 bases. The V and J ends lost 0 bases and 0 bases respectively, with 27 bases between them. CDR3 length equals 21 residues. CDR1 and CDR2 from the germline V gene are SGHDN and FVKESK. The CDR3 here is CASSQDTPPHLGGLSSYEQYF. The DNA of the CDR3 is TGTGCCAGCAGCCAAGATACCCCACCCCACCTTGGAGGCCTGAGCTCCTACGAGCAGTACTTC.

This sequence joins TRBV3-1 (or the pseudogene TRBV3-2) and TRBJ1-3; no clear D gene. Germline V gene data show CDR1 as LGHDT and CDR2 as YNNKEL (reference sequence). This CDR3 comprises 16 residues. With 3 bases removed from V and 4 bases from J, the gap between germline ends came to 16 bases. The CDR3 bases are TGTGCCAGCAGCCAGAGATTCGGACTTATAGGAAACACCATATATTTT. Amino acid sequence: CASSQRFGLIGNTIYF.

The rearrangement joins TRBV6-2 or TRBV6-3 to TRBJ2-2; 10 bases are a match to TRBD1. V shed 5 bases and J 9 bases; nucleotides not matched to a gene: 12. This CDR3 has 16 residues. Germline V CDR1 and CDR2: MNHEY, SVGEGT. As DNA, the CDR3 is TGTGCCAGCAGTAGCTCCGGGACAGGGGCGCCGAGGGAGCTGTTTTTT. It codes for CASSSSGTGAPRELFF.

This chain connects TRBV12-5 to TRBJ2-1; 8 nucleotides line up with TRBD2. CDR1 and CDR2 from the germline V gene are LGHNT and FRNRAP. The CDR3 totals 17 residues. The V and J ends lost 5 bases and 0 bases, in that order; junction bases with no gene match: 9. In DNA, the CDR3 is TGTGCTAGTGGTAGCGCCGCGGGGGGAAGCTCCTACAATGAGCAGTTCTTC. This encodes CASGSAAGGSSYNEQFF. The entire variable domain, with the rest obtained from reference TRBV12-5 and TRBJ2-1, is as follows: DARVTQTPRHKVTEMGQEVTMRCQPILGHNTVFWYRQTMMQGLELLAYFRNRAPLDDSGMPKDRFSAEMPDATLATLKIQPSEPRDSAVYFCASGSAAGGSSYNEQFFGPGTRLTVL.

The chain is built from TRBV6-2 or TRBV6-3 and TRBJ2-7; no clear D. V lost 2 bases to trimming and J lost 3 bases, with 5 bases between them. Germline CDR1 MNHEY, CDR2 SVGEGT. This CDR3 is built from 12 residues. The CDR3 bases are TGTGCCAGCAGTTACGAACTCTACGAGCAGTACTTC. It yields the protein CASSYELYEQYF.

This chain connects TRBV7-8 to TRBJ1-2, with a weak D call TRBD1 (5 bases). Trimming took off 0 bases at V and 1 base at J, with 21 bases between the two ends. Looked up from germline, CDR1 is SGHVS and CDR2 is FQNEAQ. This CDR3 has 19 residues. CDR3 in DNA: TGTGCCAGCAGCTTAGCACAACCGGGGGTGTCATTCTTTAACTATGGCTACACCTTC. Its translation is CASSLAQPGVSFFNYGYTF.

V usage is TRBV3-1 (or the pseudogene TRBV3-2) and J usage is TRBJ2-1; 8 nucleotides agree with TRBD2. Germline CDR1 is LGHDT and CDR2 is YNNKEL (reference sequence). The V gene end was trimmed by 2 bases and the J gene end by 3 bases; junction bases not matched to a gene: 6. The CDR3 spans 16 residues. CDR3 bases: TGTGCCAGCAGCCAAACTTCAGCGGGGGACTACAATGAGCAGTTCTTC. This translates into CASSQTSAGDYNEQFF.

The genes are TRBV18 and TRBJ2-2; TRBD1 agrees at 8 bases. The CDR3 is made up of 15 amino acids. Germline V gives CDR1 KGHSH, CDR2 LQKENI. J was trimmed by 1 base and V by 3 bases; bases with no gene match: 1. The CDR3 region has the DNA TGTGCCAGCTCACCGGGACAGGAGAACACCGGGGAGCTGTTTTTT. Its protein product is CASSPGQENTGELFF.

In this sample, this clone turned up a few times. The chain has TRBV5-1 and TRBJ1-1; D not resolved. Germline V gives CDR1 SGHRS, CDR2 YFSETQ. This CDR3 is 14 amino acids long. V lost 3 bases to trimming and J lost 2 bases, with 11 bases between them. The DNA of the CDR3 is TGCGCCAGCAGCTCCTCCGCGAAAAACACTGAAGCTTTCTTT. Translating gives CASSSSAKNTEAFF.

This chain connects TRBV18 to TRBJ2-1; D perhaps matches TRBD2 (6 bases). Germline V gives CDR1 KGHSH, CDR2 LQKENI. Trimming pared 1 base from V and 3 bases from J, leaving 10 bases between. The CDR3 covers 15 residues. In DNA, the CDR3 is TGTGCCAGCTCACCACGGACGGGACTCTACAATGAGCAGTTCTTC. Translation gives CASSPRTGLYNEQFF.

J is TRBJ2-7 and V is TRBV2, with a possible D match to TRBD1 (7 bases). This CDR3 spans 16 amino acids. V lost 5 bases and J 0 bases, leaving 17 bases between the germline ends. The germline gives CDR1 SNHLY, CDR2 FYNNEI. The CDR3 nucleotides read TGTGCCAGCAGTTTCAGGGGGATGGGACTCTCCTACGAGCAGTACTTC. This gives the protein CASSFRGMGLSYEQYF.

This chain connects TRBV27 to TRBJ1-2; possible D gene TRBD1, 6 bases. The CDR3 has 12 residues. Trimming removed 5 bases from V and 8 bases from J, with 12 bases in between. Germline CDR1 MNHEY, CDR2 SMNVEV (reference sequence). Written as DNA, the CDR3 is TGTGCCAGCAGTCCACTACAGGGAGGCTACACCTTC. Its translation is CASSPLQGGYTF.

The chain links TRBV6-6 to TRBJ2-7, with D possibly TRBD2 on 5 matching bases. Trimming cost V 5 bases and J 3 bases, with 14 bases left between them. This CDR3 is 14 amino acids long. Germline V gene data show CDR1 as MNHNY and CDR2 as SVGAGI (reference sequence). The CDR3 reads CASSKTTANYEQYF. CDR3 DNA: TGTGCCAGCAGTAAGACTACCGCCAACTACGAGCAGTACTTC.

The chain is built from TRBV18 and TRBJ1-1, with 7 bases fitting TRBD1. The germline V gene has CDR1 KGHSH and CDR2 LQKENI. V lost 2 bases to trimming and J lost 6 bases; unmatched junction nucleotides: 3. The CDR3 consists of 13 residues. DNA for the CDR3: TGTGCCAGCTCACCAGACAGGGACGCTGAAGCTTTCTTT. This encodes CASSPDRDAEAFF.

V is TRBV18 and J is TRBJ1-3, with TRBD1 matching 10 bases. The CDR3 totals 16 residues. Germline trimming cut 0 bases from V and 3 bases from J; bases unmatched to any gene: 2. CDR1 and CDR2 (germline): KGHSH, LQKENI. The CDR3, as DNA: TGTGCCAGCTCACCACCGACAGGGGGCGGTGGAAACACCATATATTTT. Translated, it gives CASSPPTGGGGNTIYF.

The chain has TRBV13 and TRBJ1-2; 8 bases line up with TRBD1. Germline V gene lookup returns CDR1 PRHDT and CDR2 FYEKMQ (reference sequence). The CDR3 runs 14 residues. Germline trimming cut 3 bases from V and 1 base from J; bases unmatched to any gene: 1. The CDR3 reads CASSLTGVNYGYTF. The CDR3 DNA sequence: TGTGCCAGCAGCTTGACAGGGGTTAACTATGGCTACACCTTC.

The V call is TRBV7-2, the J call TRBJ1-5; D gene uncertain. Germline loops: CDR1 SGHTA, CDR2 FQGNSA. The CDR3 runs to 12 residues. The germline V and J ends were trimmed by 5 bases and 6 bases, with 8 bases remaining between them. CDR3: CASSRPPQPQHF. The DNA of the CDR3 is TGTGCCAGCAGCCGTCCCCCTCAGCCCCAGCATTTT.

This chain connects TRBV24-1 to TRBJ2-3; 12 positions match TRBD2. V lost 5 bases to trimming and J lost 2 bases; unmatched junction nucleotides: 7. Germline V gene data show CDR1 as KGHDR and CDR2 as SFDVKD. This CDR3 region has 17 residues. The CDR3 DNA reads TGTGCCACCAGTGGCGTTACTAGCGGGGGGATCACAGATACGCAGTATTTT. As protein: CATSGVTSGGITDTQYF.

The gene calls are TRBV7-3 and TRBJ2-3, with 8 bases fitting TRBD2. J was trimmed by 6 bases and V by 5 bases; bases with no gene match: 7. Germline loops: CDR1 SGHTA, CDR2 FQGTGA. This CDR3 has 14 residues. The CDR3: CASSGSGGRDTQYF. The CDR3 coding sequence is TGTGCCAGCAGCGGGAGCGGGGGAAGGGATACGCAGTATTTT.

V is TRBV4-3 and J is TRBJ1-1; TRBD1 agrees at 7 bases. Germline lookup yields CDR1 LGHNA and CDR2 YSLEER. The CDR3 is 15 residues long. Unmatched junction bases numbered 5, after V lost 1 base and J lost 3 bases. The CDR3 spells CASSQAPQGDTEAFF. DNA for the CDR3: TGCGCCAGCAGCCAAGCCCCCCAGGGGGACACTGAAGCTTTCTTT.

The J gene is TRBJ2-1, the V gene TRBV5-1; a weak D match, TRBD1 (5 bases). The ends were cut back, 4 bases at V and 4 bases at J, with 12 bases in the middle. From germline, CDR1 is SGHRS and CDR2 YFSETQ. The CDR3 consists of 14 residues. The DNA of the CDR3 is TGCGCCAGCAGCCCAGACAGTTATTACAATGAGCAGTTCTTC. Protein product: CASSPDSYYNEQFF.

The chain uses TRBV9 and TRBJ2-7, with TRBD2 as a possible D gene (7 bases). Germline V CDR1 and CDR2: SGDLS, YYNGEE. The CDR3 runs 15 residues. V dropped 0 bases and J dropped 6 bases, with 16 bases sitting between them. Here the CDR3 reads CASSVASAGAGEQYF. The CDR3 coding sequence is TGTGCCAGCAGCGTAGCTTCCGCGGGGGCAGGCGAGCAGTACTTC.

The rearrangement uses TRBV5-8 and TRBJ1-2; D perhaps matches TRBD1 (6 bases). Germline V gene sequence: CDR1 SGHTS, CDR2 YDEGEE. The CDR3 contains 15 residues. V lost 2 bases to trimming and J lost 5 bases, with 16 bases between them. This CDR3 reads CASSFPGGRTYGYTF. In DNA, the CDR3 is TGTGCCAGCAGCTTCCCGGGGGGCAGGACTTATGGCTACACCTTC. The variable domain in full, completed from reference TRBV5-8 and TRBJ1-2, reads EAGVTQSPTHLIKTRGQQATLRCSPISGHTSVYWYQQALGLGLQFLLWYDEGEERNRGNFPPRFSGRQFPNYSSELNVNALELEDSALYLCASSFPGGRTYGYTFGSGTRLTVV.

J is TRBJ1-2 and V is TRBV2, with D perhaps TRBD1 (5 bases). The V gene's germline CDR1 is SNHLY and CDR2 FYNNEI. The CDR3 length is 14 residues. The ends were cut back, 6 bases at V and 0 bases at J, with 11 bases in the middle. The CDR3 sequence: CASRLTDANYGYTF. CDR3 nucleotides: TGTGCCAGCAGGCTGACAGACGCTAACTATGGCTACACCTTC.

The V and J genes are TRBV18 and TRBJ1-3; D ambiguous. The CDR3 consists of 12 residues. V was cut by 6 bases and J by 11 bases, with 14 bases left in between. The germline gives CDR1 KGHSH, CDR2 LQKENI. The CDR3 bases are TGTGCCAGCTCGGCAGGTGATGATCCCATATATTTT. This gives the protein CASSAGDDPIYF.

The rearrangement uses TRBV24-1 and TRBJ2-1; D is possibly TRBD1 (5 bases). V was shortened by 4 bases and J by 6 bases, with 12 bases between the two germline ends. This CDR3 is built from 14 residues. Germline V gene lookup returns CDR1 KGHDR and CDR2 SFDVKD. The CDR3 reads CATSDSAGRNEQFF. As DNA, the CDR3 is TGTGCCACCAGTGACTCAGCAGGGCGCAATGAGCAGTTCTTC.

The chain uses TRBV5-4 and TRBJ2-3, with 15 bases lining up with TRBD2. CDR3 length equals 18 residues. Unmatched junction bases numbered 8, after V lost 4 bases and J lost 2 bases. The V gene's germline CDR1 is SGHNT and CDR2 YYREEE (reference sequence). The CDR3 DNA reads as TGTGCCAGCAGCGTTGGGGGACTAGCGGGGGGTTTCACAGATACGCAGTATTTT. It specifies CASSVGGLAGGFTDTQYF.

V usage is TRBV3-1 (or the pseudogene TRBV3-2) and J usage is TRBJ2-5; D is uncertain. Trimming took off 4 bases at V and 4 bases at J, with 7 bases between the two ends. The CDR3 sequence is 12 residues long. CDR1 and CDR2 (germline): LGHDT, YNNKEL (reference sequence). CDR3 bases: TGTGCCAGCAGCCGAGTAGCAGAGACCCAGTACTTC. Its protein product is CASSRVAETQYF.

CDR3 in amino acids: CASSLGQPNQPQHF. The CDR3 DNA sequence: TGCGCCAGCAGCTTGGGACAGCCGAATCAGCCCCAGCATTTT. J is TRBJ1-5 and V is TRBV5-1; D perhaps matches TRBD1 (5 bases). From germline, CDR1 is SGHRS and CDR2 YFSETQ. The CDR3 extends over 14 amino acids. With 0 bases removed from V and 4 bases from J, the gap between germline ends came to 8 bases.